The following is a T cell receptor beta chain sequence with its context. Antigen unknown. Germline trimming cut 8 bases from V and 11 bases from J; bases unmatched to any gene: 17. Per germline, CDR1 MDHEN and CDR2 SYDVKM. The CDR3 is made up of 15 amino acids. These data belong to a study of shared clonotypes between healthy human individuals. Points from the study as a whole: Researchers found naive subsets generally carried larger estimated richness than memory subsets. Generation probabilities were higher for clonotypes shared across all four sorted-subset donors than for unshared ones.

An approximately 200 ng quantity of DNA, tens of thousands of T cell genomes, went into the sorted-subset replicate PCRs. Original processing notes: Owing to the provision of junction-only sequences devoid of quality scores by immunoSEQ, filtering differed. Clones were read by immunoSEQ multiplex PCR, and TCRdb kept only the in-frame ones, dropping some. V and J calls and clone size are copied from that table; D and trimming were computed from the DNA. The sample contains millions of clones, roughly 94% of which appear only once. This TCR came from a man aged 18-30 years in good health. This chain joins TRBV28 and TRBJ1-1; 10 nucleotides line up with TRBD1. Sequencing input: naive CD4+ T cells sorted from blood. Subset in this sample: CD45RA+ positively selected. CDR3 in amino acids: CASGRQGAKSLEAFF. The CDR3 nucleotides read TGTGCCAGCGGCCGACAGGGGGCGAAATCCCTGGAGGCTTTCTTT.